The subject of this entry is one T cell receptor beta chain. This sample was included in a study of blood T cell repertoires in COVID-19. The CDR3 covers 13 residues. Germline V gene data show CDR1 as SGHRS and CDR2 as YFSETQ. The ends were cut back, 2 bases at V and 10 bases at J, with 10 bases in the middle. Repertoires were generated with immunoSEQ multiplex PCR, while TCRdb's copy carries only in-frame clones and drops some. There are around 210,000 clones in the sample; about 91% occur only once, and more than 1.4% lies in the top ten. The receptor was derived from a man aged 18-30 years with active or convalescent COVID-19. Sequencing was done on a sample of peripheral blood. V and J are TRBV5-1 and TRBJ2-6; D remains unclear. CDR3 nucleotide sequence: TGCGCCAGCAGCTTTCTGGGCCTGAACGTCCTGACTTTC. Translated: CASSFLGLNVLTF.